These 25 T cell receptor beta chains share one sample of origin, sequenced in a study of shared clonotypes between healthy human individuals. The method was immunoSEQ multiplex PCR; TCRdb's version includes in-frame clones alone and lacks a portion of them. The top ten hold about 10% of the sample, which has around 200,000 clones, about 68% seen once. Material: memory CD4+ T cells sorted from blood. The subset denotes: CD45RA-negative fraction. All receptors come from a young man in good health.

The V and J genes are TRBV2 and TRBJ2-7; 8 nucleotides align to TRBD1. This CDR3 has 13 amino acids. Germline V gene lookup returns CDR1 SNHLY and CDR2 FYNNEI. V trimming: 6 bases; J trimming: 2 bases; junction bases outside the gene matches: 3. CDR3 residues: CASSRDRTYEQYF. CDR3 coding DNA: TGTGCCAGCAGCCGGGACAGGACCTACGAGCAGTACTTC.

The chain is built from TRBV4-1 and TRBJ2-7; TRBD1 agrees at 7 bases. The CDR3 consists of 16 residues. V was pared by 0 bases and J by 3 bases, with 8 bases of the junction left unmatched. CDR1 is MGHRA, CDR2 YSYEKL, per germline. As DNA, the CDR3 is TGCGCCAGCAGCCAAGATTGGACAGGAACCCTCTACGAGCAGTACTTC. This gives the protein CASSQDWTGTLYEQYF.

V usage is TRBV19 and J usage is TRBJ2-5; D is unresolved. Germline CDR1 LNHDA, CDR2 SQIVND (reference sequence). V was shortened by 5 bases and J by 5 bases, with 6 bases between the two germline ends. This CDR3 has 11 residues. Written as DNA, the CDR3 is TGTGCCAGTAGTGAAAGGGAGACCCAGTACTTC. This gives the protein CASSERETQYF. The whole variable domain, remainder taken from reference TRBV19 and TRBJ2-5, is DGGITQSPKYLFRKEGQNVTLSCEQNLNHDAMYWYRQDPGQGLRLIYYSQIVNDFQKGDIAEGYSVSREKKESFPLTVTSAQKNPTAFYLCASSERETQYFGPGTRLLVL.

The V gene is TRBV5-6, the J gene TRBJ2-3, with TRBD2 identical over 9 bases. CDR3 length equals 17 residues. The germline CDR1 and CDR2 sequences are SGHDT and YYEEEE. V shed 0 bases and J 5 bases; nucleotides not matched to a gene: 10. CDR3 DNA sequence: TGTGCCAGCAGCTTGGCCGGGGCGGGAGGGCCTGTAGATACGCAGTATTTT. This encodes CASSLAGAGGPVDTQYF.

V is TRBV29-1 and J is TRBJ1-1; 8 bases are a match to TRBD1. The J segment lost 7 bases and the V segment lost 3 bases, leaving 4 bases of the junction unmatched. The CDR3 spans 12 residues. Germline V lookup: CDR1 SQVTM, CDR2 ANQGSEA. CDR3 sequence (DNA): TGCAGCGTTGACAGGGGGCAGAATGAAGCTTTCTTT. The encoded protein is CSVDRGQNEAFF.

V gene TRBV19 combines with J gene TRBJ2-5; TRBD2 aligns across 7 bases. CDR1 is LNHDA, CDR2 SQIVND, per germline (reference sequence). This CDR3 comprises 13 residues. J was trimmed by 3 bases and V by 8 bases; bases with no gene match: 6. The CDR3 protein is CASSWLAEETQYF. The CDR3 coding sequence is TGTGCCAGTTCTTGGCTAGCGGAAGAGACCCAGTACTTC.

This clone came up a few times. J is TRBJ2-5 and V is TRBV7-8, with 9 bases aligning to TRBD1. CDR3 size: 15 residues. CDR1 and CDR2 from the germline V gene are SGHVS and FQNEAQ. Trimming at V came to 8 bases and at J to 5 bases, leaving 12 bases not matched to a gene. The CDR3 loop is CASAQNRGRVETQYF. As DNA, the CDR3 is TGTGCCAGCGCTCAAAACAGGGGGCGGGTGGAGACCCAGTACTTC.

The V and J genes are TRBV18 and TRBJ1-2; no definite D call. The V and J ends lost 3 bases and 0 bases respectively, with 8 bases between them. Germline CDR1 KGHSH, CDR2 LQKENI. CDR3 length: 14 amino acids. The CDR3 sequence: CASSPGSSNYGYTF. The CDR3 coding sequence is TGTGCCAGCTCACCTGGGTCCTCTAACTATGGCTACACCTTC.

J is TRBJ2-1 and V is TRBV18; D could derive from TRBD1 or TRBD2 (5 bases each). The germline V gene has CDR1 KGHSH and CDR2 LQKENI. V gave up 3 bases and J gave up 3 bases, with 12 bases separating them. The CDR3 totals 15 residues. The CDR3 DNA sequence: TGTGCCAGCTCACCCGACAGACTAAGCTACAATGAGCAGTTCTTC. It specifies CASSPDRLSYNEQFF.

V is TRBV28 and J is TRBJ2-1; D not resolved. Germline CDR1 MDHEN, CDR2 SYDVKM. The V end lost 5 bases, the J end lost 13 bases, and 18 bases lay between the germline ends. This CDR3 is built from 13 residues. CDR3 protein: CASSTSVSDSQFF. For the CDR3, the DNA is TGTGCCAGCAGTACCTCAGTGAGCGATTCCCAGTTCTTC.

The V call is TRBV7-8, the J call TRBJ2-7; the match to TRBD1 covers 9 bases. The junction had 21 bases not matched to a gene; V was cut back by 6 bases and J by 3 bases. The CDR3 runs 19 residues. Germline CDR1 reads SGHVS; CDR2 reads FQNEAQ. DNA of the CDR3: TGTGCCAGCAGTCAATCCCGGGGACAGGGATCATTGTCGGACTACGAGCAGTACTTC. Translating it yields CASSQSRGQGSLSDYEQYF.

The J gene is TRBJ1-2, the V gene TRBV6-1; 7 nucleotides match TRBD1. Germline trimming cut 7 bases from V and 4 bases from J; bases unmatched to any gene: 6. CDR3 length: 13 amino acids. CDR1 MNHNS and CDR2 SASEGT come from the germline V gene. CDR3 in DNA: TGTGCCAGCATCGGGGACAGACGCTATGGCTACACCTTC. Protein: CASIGDRRYGYTF.

CDR3 in amino acids: CATSRDRSQNTEAFF. For the CDR3, the DNA is TGTGCCACCAGCAGAGATAGGTCACAGAACACTGAAGCTTTCTTT. This sequence joins TRBV15 and TRBJ1-1; D gene ambiguous. CDR3 length: 15 amino acids. Germline V gene sequence: CDR1 LNHNV, CDR2 YYDKDF (reference sequence). V was trimmed by 0 bases and J by 1 base, leaving 9 bases between them.

The rearrangement links TRBV5-1 to TRBJ2-7; D call uncertain. CDR1 and CDR2 from the germline V gene are SGHRS and YFSETQ. The CDR3 runs 15 residues. V was pared by 4 bases and J by 6 bases, with 20 bases between. This CDR3 reads CASSQIPGESLEQYF. CDR3 DNA: TGCGCCAGCAGCCAAATCCCGGGCGAATCGCTCGAGCAGTACTTC.

The rearrangement uses TRBV25-1 and TRBJ1-1; the D gene is possibly TRBD1 (5 bases). V was cut by 1 base and J by 7 bases, with 13 bases left in between. Germline V gene sequence: CDR1 MGHDK, CDR2 SYGVNS. CDR3 size: 14 residues. The DNA for the CDR3 is TGTGCCAGCAGTGAATTCGGGGCTCTGGATGAAGCTTTCTTT. This translates into CASSEFGALDEAFF. Full variable domain (outside the CDR3, taken from reference TRBV25-1 and TRBJ1-1): EADIYQTPRYLVIGTGKKITLECSQTMGHDKMYWYQQDPGMELHLIHYSYGVNSTEKGDLSSESTVSRIRTEHFPLTLESARPSHTSQYLCASSEFGALDEAFFGQGTRLTVV.

The chain has TRBV5-1 and TRBJ2-2; the D is unclear. The germline V gene encodes CDR1 SGHRS and CDR2 YFSETQ. The CDR3 runs 13 residues. Trimming cost V 4 bases and J 7 bases, with 11 bases left between them. CDR3: CASSRVPRGELFF. DNA of the CDR3: TGCGCCAGCAGCCGAGTCCCTCGCGGGGAGCTGTTTTTT.

V is TRBV2 and J is TRBJ1-5; D is possibly TRBD1 (5 bases). The V end lost 3 bases, the J end lost 3 bases, and 6 bases lay between the germline ends. The germline V gene encodes CDR1 SNHLY and CDR2 FYNNEI. This CDR3 region has 13 residues. The CDR3 reads CASSDRANQPQHF. The CDR3 DNA follows: TGTGCCAGCAGTGACAGGGCCAATCAGCCCCAGCATTTT.

The chain recombines TRBV28 with TRBJ2-1, with D uncertain. This CDR3 is built from 18 residues. Deletions cut 7 bases from V and 4 bases from J, with 26 bases between. CDR1 and CDR2 from the germline V gene are MDHEN and SYDVKM. The CDR3: CASNNRRLLLLGYNEQFF. The CDR3 bases are TGTGCCAGCAACAACCGGCGGCTACTCCTTCTTGGATACAATGAGCAGTTCTTC.

This chain uses TRBV2 with TRBJ2-3; 7 bases map to TRBD2. This CDR3 has 17 residues. J was trimmed by 4 bases and V by 4 bases; bases with no gene match: 14. Per the germline V gene, CDR1 is SNHLY and CDR2 is FYNNEI. The DNA for the CDR3 is TGTGCCAGCAGTGTGATAGCGGGCCGCCTTCTTTCAGATACGCAGTATTTT. Amino acids: CASSVIAGRLLSDTQYF.

This chain joins TRBV5-1 and TRBJ2-3; the match to TRBD1 covers 7 bases. The CDR3 is made up of 11 amino acids. The V gene end was trimmed by 4 bases and the J gene end by 10 bases; junction bases not matched to a gene: 3. Germline V gene data show CDR1 as SGHRS and CDR2 as YFSETQ. In nucleotides, the CDR3 is TGCGCCAGCAGCACCACAGGGGCGCAGTATTTT. It translates to CASSTTGAQYF. The entire variable domain, with the rest obtained from reference TRBV5-1 and TRBJ2-3, is as follows: KAGVTQTPRYLIKTRGQQVTLSCSPISGHRSVSWYQQTPGQGLQFLFEYFSETQRNKGNFPGRFSGRQFSNSRSEMNVSTLELGDSALYLCASSTTGAQYFGPGTRLTVL.

The chain joins TRBV4-1 to TRBJ1-4, with a weak D call TRBD1 (6 bases). There are 15 residues in the CDR3. Per the germline V gene, CDR1 is MGHRA and CDR2 is YSYEKL. The V and J ends lost 10 bases and 0 bases respectively, with 15 bases between them. This chain's CDR3 is CATAFGTTTNEKLFF. DNA of the CDR3: TGCGCCACCGCCTTCGGGACAACAACTAATGAAAAACTGTTTTTT.

The V gene is TRBV27, the J gene TRBJ2-5; no clear D gene. The CDR3 consists of 11 residues. V was trimmed by 6 bases and J by 2 bases, leaving 4 bases between them. Germline V lookup: CDR1 MNHEY, CDR2 SMNVEV (reference sequence). The DNA for the CDR3 is TGTGCCAGCAGGCAACAAGAGACCCAGTACTTC. Translation: CASRQQETQYF.

In DNA, the CDR3 is TGTGCCAGCAGGGGAAGGGGAGGGGTTTATTACGAGCAGTACTTC. This translates into CASRGRGGVYYEQYF. The chain combines TRBV27 with TRBJ2-7; TRBD2 matches at 7 bases. Germline V CDR1 and CDR2: MNHEY, SMNVEV (reference sequence). V was pared by 6 bases and J by 4 bases, with 12 bases of the junction left unmatched. The CDR3 loop spans 15 amino acids.

With respect to this clone: Other DNA sequences in the sample encode the same CDR3. The rearrangement links TRBV6-5 to TRBJ1-5; D unresolved. Germline V gene lookup returns CDR1 MNHEY and CDR2 SVGAGI. The CDR3 extends over 13 amino acids. V lost 2 bases and J lost 7, with 9 bases in between. CDR3 region: CASSYGRFQPQHF. DNA of the CDR3: TGTGCCAGCAGTTACGGCCGGTTCCAGCCCCAGCATTTT.

This clone was picked up a small number of times. V and J are TRBV4-3 and TRBJ2-6, with D possibly matching TRBD1 (5 bases). CDR1 LGHNA and CDR2 YSLEER come from the germline V gene. Trimming cost V 0 bases and J 3 bases, with 12 bases left between them. CDR3 length: 17 residues. The DNA for the CDR3 is TGCGCCAGCAGCCAAGATCCCTGGACACTTGGGGCCAACGTCCTGACTTTC. This sequence encodes CASSQDPWTLGANVLTF.